This T cell receptor (beta chain) stems from a study of T-cell reconstitution after alpha-beta-depleted transplantation in children. After removal of 2 bases from V and 7 bases from J, the junction contained 8 bases not matched to a gene. The CDR3 extends over 17 amino acids. From germline, CDR1 is SGHTA and CDR2 FQGNSA. Unique molecular identifiers were built into the TCRbeta library. TCRdb re-derived calls from the PCR reads in MiXCR, one entry per CDR3 protein. Of a few hundred thousand distinct CDR3 sequences in the sample, about 14% were seen once. The V and J genes are TRBV7-2 and TRBJ2-2, with 12 bases lining up with TRBD2. The sequences come from PBMCs, collected from the stem cell graft. This receptor was obtained from a human donor who donated a stem cell graft to a child with Fanconi anemia. The CDR3 spells CASSLTPSGGAIGELFF. CDR3 DNA sequence: TGTGCCAGCAGCTTAACCCCTAGCGGGGGGGCTATCGGGGAGCTGTTTTTT.